This record concerns one TCR beta chain sequence. Its antigen remains unknown. In TCRdb, the 5' RACE reads were re-called with MiXCR into one record per CDR3 protein. Of roughly 150,000 distinct CDR3 sequences listed, roughly 13% are singletons. These data originate in a study of T-cell memory formation after mild COVID-19. Study context: TCR clustering was largely donor specific. The study's findings and limits: The study found contracting CD4+ clones mainly in CM and EM and contracting CD8+ clones in EMRA.

The germline V gene encodes CDR1 KGHSH and CDR2 LQKENI. The CDR3 has 14 residues. The trim removed 5 bases at V and 4 bases at J, leaving 5 bases unmatched. V gene TRBV18 combines with J gene TRBJ2-3, with 8 nucleotides matching TRBD2. This TCR came from a man between 18 and 29 years old who had mild COVID-19 (a few samples of this study predate the infection). Cell type and time point are not known. The specimen was PBMCs or a T cell subset sorted from them (not recorded which). The CDR3 loop reads CASSTTSEADTQYF. DNA of the CDR3: TGTGCCAGCTCAACGACTAGCGAGGCAGATACGCAGTATTTT.